These 18 T cell receptor beta chains were all obtained from the same sample, sequenced in a study of T-cell reconstitution after alpha-beta-depleted transplantation in children. The TCRbeta library incorporated unique molecular identifiers. TCRdb used MiXCR to reprocess the PCR reads, holding one entry per CDR3 protein. The table has 490,000 or so distinct CDR3 sequences, 10% seen once. This material consisted of PBMCs, taken before TCRalphabeta/CD19-depleted stem cell transplant. The source of these receptors is a child aged 2-15 years with inherited bone marrow failure, due to receive a stem cell transplant.

J is TRBJ1-4 and V is TRBV5-1; D is uncertain. Trimming cost V 0 bases and J 3 bases, with 3 bases left between them. The CDR3 totals 13 residues. CDR1 and CDR2 from the germline V gene are SGHRS and YFSETQ. The CDR3 bases are TGCGCCAGCAGCTTGGGACCTAATGAAAAACTGTTTTTT. Protein: CASSLGPNEKLFF.

This clonotype was detected many times. The V gene is TRBV20-1, the J gene TRBJ2-5, with 11 bases fitting TRBD1. Germline V CDR1 and CDR2: DFQATT, SNEGSKA (reference sequence). J was trimmed by 1 base and V by 0 bases; bases with no gene match: 4. The CDR3 spans 16 residues. The CDR3 loop is CSARDRDRGFQETQYF. As DNA, the CDR3 is TGCAGTGCTAGAGATAGGGACAGGGGGTTCCAAGAGACCCAGTACTTC.

This clonotype came up many times. The V gene is TRBV10-3, the J gene TRBJ2-7; D remains ambiguous. V was trimmed by 0 bases and J by 6 bases, leaving 12 bases between them. In germline, CDR1 is ENHRY, CDR2 SYGVKD. The CDR3 is 14 residues long. CDR3 DNA sequence: TGTGCCATCAGTGAGTCGCAAGGGTCCGCCGAGCAGTACTTC. Amino acid sequence: CAISESQGSAEQYF.

CDR3 coding DNA: TGTGCCAGCAGTCTCCCGGACAGGGGGGACACTGAAGCTTTCTTT. It specifies CASSLPDRGDTEAFF. This sequence joins TRBV28 and TRBJ1-1, with TRBD1 matching over 10 bases. V was pared by 5 bases and J by 3 bases, with 6 bases of the junction left unmatched. Germline loops: CDR1 MDHEN, CDR2 SYDVKM. The CDR3 extends over 15 amino acids. The full variable domain, in which reference TRBV28 and TRBJ1-1 provide the parts outside the CDR3, is DVKVTQSSRYLVKRTGEKVFLECVQDMDHENMFWYRQDPGLGLRLIYFSYDVKMKEKGDIPEGYSVSREKKERFSLILESASTNQTSMYLCASSLPDRGDTEAFFGQGTRLTVV.

This clonotype came up many times. The genes are TRBV10-1 and TRBJ1-2; the match to TRBD1 covers 12 bases. Trimming at V came to 6 bases and at J to 3 bases, leaving 11 bases not matched to a gene. Germline values: CDR1 WNHNN, CDR2 SYGVQD (reference sequence). The CDR3 consists of 17 residues. The CDR3 coding sequence is TGCGCCAGCAGGGACCGGGACAGGGGGCGGATATACTATGGCTACACCTTC. This codes for CASRDRDRGRIYYGYTF.

This clonotype was observed at least ten times. The chain uses TRBV21-1 and TRBJ2-6. TRBV21-1 is labeled a pseudogene. There are 15 residues in the CDR3. DNA for the CDR3: TGTGCCAGCAGCAAAGAGAGTCGGGGGGCCAACGTCCTGACTTTC. It translates to CASSKESRGANVLTF.

This clonotype has at least ten counts. This chain links TRBV12-3 or TRBV12-4 with TRBJ2-1, with a possible D match to TRBD2 (6 bases). Trimming shortened V by 3 bases and J by 6 bases, and 15 bases separated the two germline ends. The CDR3 consists of 15 residues. The CDR3 DNA sequence: TGTGCCAGCAGTTTTGGGGACTCACTAGGCAATGAGCAGTTCTTC. Translating it yields CASSFGDSLGNEQFF.

This clonotype was detected ten times or more. The chain combines TRBV7-2 with TRBJ2-5; the D is unclear. V was cut by 4 bases and J by 3 bases, with 6 bases left in between. Germline values: CDR1 SGHTA, CDR2 FQGNSA. CDR3 length equals 12 residues. The CDR3 protein is CASSSGEETQYF. In DNA form, the CDR3 reads TGTGCCAGCAGCTCTGGGGAAGAGACCCAGTACTTC. The complete variable domain, with remaining parts taken from reference TRBV7-2 and TRBJ2-5, reads GAGVSQSPSNKVTEKGKDVELRCDPISGHTALYWYRQSLGQGLEFLIYFQGNSAPDKSGLPSDRFSAERTGGSVSTLTIQRTQQEDSAVYLCASSSGEETQYFGPGTRLLVL.

This clonotype came up many times. The chain is built from TRBV3-1 and TRBJ2-7, with TRBD2 as a possible D gene (6 bases). Between the trimmed V and J ends, which lost 1 base and 1 base, there was a span of 14 bases. The germline V gene has CDR1 LGHDT and CDR2 YNNKEL (reference sequence). This CDR3 contains 16 residues. The CDR3 coding sequence is TGTGCCAGCAGCCAAGGATCCCCCGGACTATCCTACGAGCAGTACTTC. Its translation is CASSQGSPGLSYEQYF.

CDR3 sequence reads: CSASPIGNMKETQYF. CDR3 DNA: TGCAGTGCTAGCCCGATAGGGAATATGAAAGAGACCCAGTACTTC. V is TRBV20-1 and J is TRBJ2-5; D call uncertain. Germline V gives CDR1 DFQATT, CDR2 SNEGSKA (reference sequence). The CDR3 consists of 15 residues. With 3 bases removed from V and 3 bases from J, the gap between germline ends came to 17 bases.

This clonotype was counted ten times or more. The genes are TRBV20-1 and TRBJ2-7; a possible D gene is TRBD2 (6 bases). This CDR3 region has 15 residues. V lost 0 bases and J 0 bases, leaving 12 bases between the germline ends. Per the germline V gene, CDR1 is DFQATT and CDR2 is SNEGSKA (reference sequence). The CDR3 DNA sequence: TGCAGTGCTAGAGATGGGACTCGAGACTCCTACGAGCAGTACTTC. It is translated as CSARDGTRDSYEQYF.

The chain has TRBV6-5 and TRBJ2-7; no reliable D call. CDR1 and CDR2 from the germline V gene are MNHEY and SVGAGI. The CDR3 consists of 11 residues. V lost 10 bases and J 3 bases, leaving 10 bases between the germline ends. The CDR3 region has the DNA TGTGCCACGAAGAACCTCTACGAGCAGTACTTC. Translating gives CATKNLYEQYF.

Ten or more counts support this clonotype. The V and J genes are TRBV9 and TRBJ1-3, with 7 nucleotides matching TRBD1. The CDR3 is 15 residues long. Germline CDR1 SGDLS, CDR2 YYNGEE. With V trimmed by 3 bases and J by 4 bases, 7 bases remained unmatched. CDR3 amino acids: CASSAKTGRGNTIYF. The CDR3 coding sequence is TGTGCCAGCAGCGCGAAGACAGGGCGCGGAAACACCATATATTTT.

This clonotype was picked up many times. This rearrangement joins TRBV27 to TRBJ2-1; no firm D call. V shed 1 base and J shed 6 bases, with 10 bases lying between them. Germline V gene data show CDR1 as MNHEY and CDR2 as SMNVEV (reference sequence). The CDR3 runs to 14 residues. The CDR3 region has the DNA TGTGCCAGCAGTTTATTGGCAGGCATCAATGAGCAGTTCTTC. Amino acid sequence: CASSLLAGINEQFF.

This clonotype was seen only a few times. The chain recombines TRBV6-5 with TRBJ2-3; 10 nucleotides line up with TRBD1. The junction had 6 bases not matched to a gene; V was cut back by 2 bases and J by 4 bases. Germline values: CDR1 MNHEY, CDR2 SVGAGI. This CDR3 spans 16 amino acids. CDR3 in amino acids: CASSYTRQGASDTQYF. CDR3 sequence (DNA): TGTGCCAGCAGTTACACCAGACAGGGGGCTTCAGATACGCAGTATTTT.

This clonotype was detected ten times or more. The rearrangement joins TRBV9 to TRBJ2-5; maybe TRBD1 (5 bases). The length of the CDR3 is 16 residues. Germline V gene data show CDR1 as SGDLS and CDR2 as YYNGEE. V dropped 0 bases and J dropped 3 bases, with 15 bases sitting between them. CDR3: CASSVAHTGDKETQYF. CDR3 in DNA: TGTGCCAGCAGCGTAGCTCACACAGGCGACAAAGAGACCCAGTACTTC.

This clonotype was observed a few times. The chain recombines TRBV19 with TRBJ2-1; unclear D gene. With 3 bases removed from V and 0 bases from J, the gap between germline ends came to 6 bases. This CDR3 has 14 amino acids. In germline, CDR1 is LNHDA, CDR2 SQIVND (reference sequence). DNA for the CDR3: TGTGCCAGTAGTATGGCGGTCTCCTACAATGAGCAGTTCTTC. Encoded protein: CASSMAVSYNEQFF.

With respect to this clonotype: One base away lies a much larger clone, so this may be a sequencing read error. The rearrangement uses TRBV12-5 and TRBJ1-5; 8 nucleotides match TRBD1. The CDR3 sequence is 16 residues long. Germline assignment: CDR1 LGHNT and CDR2 FRNRAP. The chain's CDR3 is CASGCPDRDSNEPQHF. The CDR3 coding sequence is TGTGCTAGTGGTTGCCCGGACAGGGATAGCAATGAGCCCCAGCATTTT.